A single sample gave rise to the 18 T cell receptor beta chains below, sequenced in a study of blood T cell repertoires in COVID-19 (dated by TCRdb to 2020 to 2021). Libraries were prepared through the immunoSEQ multiplex PCR assay. In TCRdb, the immuneACCESS table is reduced to in-frame sequences with V and J assigned. These tables do not hold every clone; where another copy was compared, an unresolved V gene accounts for under half, and the others remain unexplained. A total of over 150,000 clones appear in this sample, 85% to 90% of them only once. The ten largest make up under 3% of the sample. Specimen: peripheral blood. Every receptor here comes from a woman aged 80 or over with COVID-19, enrolled during active disease.

The chain joins TRBV6-5 to TRBJ1-6, with D tentatively TRBD1 (5 bases). This CDR3 has 14 amino acids. V was clipped by 2 bases and J by 10 bases, with 12 bases between them. The germline V gene encodes CDR1 MNHEY and CDR2 SVGAGI. In DNA form, the CDR3 reads TGTGCCAGCAGTTACGGAAGTCAGGGCTCACCCCTCCACTTT. Its translation is CASSYGSQGSPLHF.

The V and J genes are TRBV18 and TRBJ1-3; a possible D gene is TRBD1 (5 bases). Germline loops: CDR1 KGHSH, CDR2 LQKENI. Deletions cut 1 base from V and 0 bases from J, with 7 bases between. The CDR3 sequence is 15 residues long. The CDR3 DNA reads as TGTGCCAGCTCACCACGCGGGGGCTCTGGAAACACCATATATTTT. Its translation is CASSPRGGSGNTIYF.

The chain is built from TRBV6-5 and TRBJ2-1; possible D gene TRBD2, 6 bases. With 5 bases removed from V and 2 bases from J, the gap between germline ends came to 13 bases. The germline CDR1 and CDR2 sequences are MNHEY and SVGAGI. This CDR3 contains 15 residues. The CDR3 loop reads CASSPAGSTYNEQFF. As DNA, the CDR3 is TGTGCCAGCAGTCCCGCGGGGTCTACCTACAATGAGCAGTTCTTC.

The chain carries TRBV6-5 and TRBJ2-6, with D perhaps matching TRBD2 (5 bases). The V gene's germline CDR1 is MNHEY and CDR2 SVGAGI. V was clipped by 6 bases and J by 1 base, with 10 bases between them. The CDR3 consists of 15 residues. CDR3 coding DNA: TGTGCCAGCAGCCTAGCTGAGTCTGGGGCCAACGTCCTGACTTTC. Translating it yields CASSLAESGANVLTF.

This chain links TRBV9 with TRBJ2-3; TRBD2 matches 12 bases. V gave up 5 bases and J gave up 5 bases; unmatched junction bases: 12. The CDR3 consists of 17 residues. Germline values: CDR1 SGDLS, CDR2 YYNGEE. The CDR3 protein is CASRKGGLAGGEDTQYF. The CDR3 DNA reads TGTGCCAGCAGAAAAGGTGGGCTAGCGGGAGGGGAAGATACGCAGTATTTT.

The chain combines TRBV5-6 with TRBJ2-2; 14 bases are a match to TRBD2. Germline trimming cut 5 bases from V and 3 bases from J; bases unmatched to any gene: 3. This CDR3 is 16 amino acids long. Germline V CDR1 and CDR2: SGHDT, YYEEEE. The CDR3 region is CASRQGLAGDTGELFF. Written as DNA, the CDR3 is TGTGCCAGCAGGCAGGGACTAGCGGGGGACACCGGGGAGCTGTTTTTT.

The chain couples TRBV27 to TRBJ1-1; possibly TRBD1 for D (5 bases). V was clipped by 5 bases and J by 1 base, with 8 bases between them. The CDR3 is made up of 13 amino acids. Per germline, CDR1 MNHEY and CDR2 SMNVEV (reference sequence). CDR3 residues: CASSMQGNTEAFF. CDR3 nucleotides: TGTGCCAGCAGTATGCAGGGGAACACTGAAGCTTTCTTT.

This clone was observed a handful of times. This chain connects TRBV2 to TRBJ2-7; D not resolved. The CDR3 has 15 residues. Trimming shortened V by 2 bases and J by 6 bases, and 17 bases separated the two germline ends. In germline, CDR1 is SNHLY, CDR2 FYNNEI. DNA of the CDR3: TGTGCCAGCAGTGAACGCGCCACCCTCGTGTTCGAGCAGTACTTC. This codes for CASSERATLVFEQYF.

This chain uses TRBV5-1 with TRBJ2-7; 8 bases map to TRBD1. The CDR3 length is 15 residues. J lost 2 bases, V lost 2 bases, and 6 bases had no gene match. Germline-derived CDR1 and CDR2 are SGHRS and YFSETQ. The chain's CDR3 is CASSFRTGPPYEQYF. In DNA, the CDR3 is TGCGCCAGCAGCTTCAGGACAGGGCCCCCCTACGAGCAGTACTTC. Using reference TRBV5-1 and TRBJ2-7 for the parts outside the CDR3, the full variable domain is KAGVTQTPRYLIKTRGQQVTLSCSPISGHRSVSWYQQTPGQGLQFLFEYFSETQRNKGNFPGRFSGRQFSNSRSEMNVSTLELGDSALYLCASSFRTGPPYEQYFGPGTRLTVT.

This clone was observed a single time. The chain recombines TRBV27 with TRBJ2-7; 7 nucleotides match TRBD1. This CDR3 is built from 13 residues. Germline CDR1 is MNHEY and CDR2 is SMNVEV (reference sequence). V shed 5 bases, J shed 6 bases, and the junction held 7 bases outside the gene matches. This chain's CDR3 is CASSTGVVGEQYF. The DNA for the CDR3 is TGTGCCAGCAGTACAGGGGTAGTCGGCGAGCAGTACTTC.

V usage is TRBV7-2 and J usage is TRBJ2-7; TRBD2 aligns across 8 bases. The CDR3 covers 16 residues. Germline CDR1 reads SGHTA; CDR2 reads FQGNSA. Trimming removed 0 bases from V and 5 bases from J; junction bases left unmatched: 9. CDR3 amino acids: CASSLASGSIPHEQYF. The CDR3 coding sequence is TGTGCCAGCAGCTTAGCGAGCGGGAGTATCCCCCACGAGCAGTACTTC.

The gene calls are TRBV25-1 and TRBJ2-7; 11 bases are shared with TRBD2. In germline, CDR1 is MGHDK, CDR2 SYGVNS. This CDR3 region has 14 residues. The junction had 2 bases not matched to a gene; V was cut back by 6 bases and J by 1 base. The CDR3 reads CASSLAGGSYEQYF. The CDR3, as DNA: TGTGCCAGCAGCCTAGCGGGAGGTTCCTACGAGCAGTACTTC.

This clone was seen more than once but under ten times. The V and J genes are TRBV5-6 and TRBJ1-2; TRBD1 is a possible D gene (6 bases). This CDR3 contains 14 residues. Trimming took off 2 bases at V and 3 bases at J, with 11 bases between the two ends. The germline CDR1 and CDR2 sequences are SGHDT and YYEEEE. The CDR3 is CASSFPNRDYGYTF. In nucleotides, the CDR3 is TGTGCCAGCAGCTTCCCGAACAGGGACTATGGCTACACCTTC.

This clone was picked up one time. The rearrangement uses TRBV3-1 (or the pseudogene TRBV3-2) and TRBJ2-2; D may be TRBD1 (6 bases). V lost 3 bases to trimming and J lost 6 bases, with 23 bases between them. Germline loops: CDR1 LGHDT, CDR2 YNNKEL (reference sequence). There are 18 residues in the CDR3. CDR3 residues: CASSHVLEGQGIPGELFF. The CDR3 DNA is TGTGCCAGCAGCCACGTGTTAGAGGGACAAGGGATCCCCGGGGAGCTGTTTTTT.

V gene TRBV6-5 combines with J gene TRBJ2-7; D not resolved. V lost 2 bases and J 0 bases, leaving 11 bases between the germline ends. The CDR3 contains 15 residues. The V gene's germline CDR1 is MNHEY and CDR2 SVGAGI. The CDR3 sequence is CASSYSQTFSYEQYF. In DNA, the CDR3 is TGTGCCAGCAGTTACAGCCAGACATTCTCCTACGAGCAGTACTTC.

This chain links TRBV27 with TRBJ2-1; D gene ambiguous. Germline loops: CDR1 MNHEY, CDR2 SMNVEV (reference sequence). The CDR3 consists of 14 residues. The germline V and J ends were trimmed by 5 bases and 1 base, with 9 bases remaining between them. CDR3 nucleotides: TGTGCCAGCAGTCCCGCGGAGTCCTACAATGAGCAGTTCTTC. Its protein is CASSPAESYNEQFF.

This clone has a handful of counts. The chain employs TRBV3-1 (or the pseudogene TRBV3-2) and TRBJ1-6, with D unresolved. The V end lost 5 bases, the J end lost 7 bases, and 18 bases lay between the germline ends. Germline assignment: CDR1 LGHDT and CDR2 YNNKEL (reference sequence). The CDR3 consists of 16 residues. For the CDR3, the DNA is TGTGCCAGCAGCTACCTTGGAGGCGGTAAAAATTCACCCCTCCACTTT. Translation gives CASSYLGGGKNSPLHF.

The genes are TRBV7-2 and TRBJ1-1, with a possible D match to TRBD1 (6 bases). The CDR3 is made up of 13 amino acids. The V and J ends lost 8 bases and 2 bases respectively, with 12 bases between them. CDR1 SGHTA and CDR2 FQGNSA come from the germline V gene. CDR3 residues: CASGNRENTEAFF. The CDR3 bases are TGTGCCAGCGGAAACAGGGAAAACACTGAAGCTTTCTTT.